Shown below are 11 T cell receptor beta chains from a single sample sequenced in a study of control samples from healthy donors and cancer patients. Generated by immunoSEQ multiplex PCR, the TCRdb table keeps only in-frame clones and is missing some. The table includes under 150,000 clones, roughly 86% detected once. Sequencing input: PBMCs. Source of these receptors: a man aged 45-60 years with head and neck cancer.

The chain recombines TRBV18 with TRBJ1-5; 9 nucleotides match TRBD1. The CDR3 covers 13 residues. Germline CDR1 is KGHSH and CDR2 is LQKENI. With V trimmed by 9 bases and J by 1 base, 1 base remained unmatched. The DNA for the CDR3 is TGTGCCAGTGGACAGGGGAGCAATCAGCCCCAGCATTTT. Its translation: CASGQGSNQPQHF.

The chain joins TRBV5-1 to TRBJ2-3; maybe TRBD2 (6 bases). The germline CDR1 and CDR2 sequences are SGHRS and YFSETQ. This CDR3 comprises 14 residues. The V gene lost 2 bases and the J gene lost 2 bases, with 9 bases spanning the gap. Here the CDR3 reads CASSFSGYTDTQYF. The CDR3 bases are TGCGCCAGCAGCTTTAGCGGCTACACAGATACGCAGTATTTT. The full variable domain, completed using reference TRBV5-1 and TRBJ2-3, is KAGVTQTPRYLIKTRGQQVTLSCSPISGHRSVSWYQQTPGQGLQFLFEYFSETQRNKGNFPGRFSGRQFSNSRSEMNVSTLELGDSALYLCASSFSGYTDTQYFGPGTRLTVL.

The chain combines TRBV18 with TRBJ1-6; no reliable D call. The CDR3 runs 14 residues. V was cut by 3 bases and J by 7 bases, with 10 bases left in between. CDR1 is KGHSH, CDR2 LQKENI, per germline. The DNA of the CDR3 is TGTGCCAGCTCACCCCCTGATATGAATTCACCCCTCCACTTT. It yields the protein CASSPPDMNSPLHF.

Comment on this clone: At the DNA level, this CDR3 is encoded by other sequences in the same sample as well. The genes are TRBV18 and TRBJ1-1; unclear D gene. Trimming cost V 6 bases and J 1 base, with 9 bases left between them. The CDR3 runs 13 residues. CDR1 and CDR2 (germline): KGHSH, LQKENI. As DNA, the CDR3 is TGTGCCAGCTCCGTAGGAGAGAACACTGAAGCTTTCTTT. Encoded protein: CASSVGENTEAFF.

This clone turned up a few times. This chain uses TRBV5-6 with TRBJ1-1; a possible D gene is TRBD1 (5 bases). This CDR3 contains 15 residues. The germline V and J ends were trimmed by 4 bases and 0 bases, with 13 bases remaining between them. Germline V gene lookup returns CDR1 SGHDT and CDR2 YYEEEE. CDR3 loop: CASSPTRTMNTEAFF. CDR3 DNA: TGTGCCAGCAGCCCGACCAGGACAATGAACACTGAAGCTTTCTTT.

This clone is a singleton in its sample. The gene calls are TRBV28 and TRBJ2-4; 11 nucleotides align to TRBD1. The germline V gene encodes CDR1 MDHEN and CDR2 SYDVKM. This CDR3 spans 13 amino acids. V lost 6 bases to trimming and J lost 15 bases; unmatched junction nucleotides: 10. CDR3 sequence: CASSRRTGGRWYF. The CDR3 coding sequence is TGTGCCAGCAGCCGTAGGACAGGGGGCAGATGGTACTTC. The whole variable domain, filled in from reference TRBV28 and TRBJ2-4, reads DVKVTQSSRYLVKRTGEKVFLECVQDMDHENMFWYRQDPGLGLRLIYFSYDVKMKEKGDIPEGYSVSREKKERFSLILESASTNQTSMYLCASSRRTGGRWYFGAGTRLSVL.

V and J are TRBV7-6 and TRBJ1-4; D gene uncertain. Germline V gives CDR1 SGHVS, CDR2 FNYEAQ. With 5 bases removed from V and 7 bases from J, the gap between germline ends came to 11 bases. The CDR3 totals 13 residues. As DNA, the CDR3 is TGTGCCAGCAGCCTAATAATGTCTGAAAAACTGTTTTTT. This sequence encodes CASSLIMSEKLFF.

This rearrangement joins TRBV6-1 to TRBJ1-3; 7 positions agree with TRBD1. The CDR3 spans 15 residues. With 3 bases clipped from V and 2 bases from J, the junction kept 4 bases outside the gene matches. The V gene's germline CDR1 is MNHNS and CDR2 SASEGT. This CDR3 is CASSEFQGAGNTIYF. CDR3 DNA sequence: TGTGCCAGCAGTGAGTTTCAGGGGGCTGGAAACACCATATATTTT.

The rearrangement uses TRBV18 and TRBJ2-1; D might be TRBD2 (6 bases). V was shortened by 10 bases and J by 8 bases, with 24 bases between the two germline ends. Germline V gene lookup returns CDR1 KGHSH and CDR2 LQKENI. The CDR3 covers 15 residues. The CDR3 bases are TGTGCCACCCCCCTGCGGGACGATAACATGGATGAGCAGTTCTTC. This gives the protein CATPLRDDNMDEQFF. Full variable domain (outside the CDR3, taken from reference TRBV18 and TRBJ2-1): NAGVMQNPRHLVRRRGQEARLRCSPMKGHSHVYWYRQLPEEGLKFMVYLQKENIIDESGMPKERFSAEFPKEGPSILRIQQVVRGDSAAYFCATPLRDDNMDEQFFGPGTRLTVL.

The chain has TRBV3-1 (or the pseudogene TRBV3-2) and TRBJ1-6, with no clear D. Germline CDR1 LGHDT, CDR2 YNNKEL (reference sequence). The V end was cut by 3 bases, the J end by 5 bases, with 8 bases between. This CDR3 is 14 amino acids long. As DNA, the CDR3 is TGTGCCAGCAGCCATACACGGAATAATTCACCCCTCCACTTT. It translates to CASSHTRNNSPLHF.

CDR3 sequence (DNA): TGTGCCAGTAGAGAGGGGGACTCCTGGAATGAGCAGTTCTTC. As protein: CASREGDSWNEQFF. This chain links TRBV19 with TRBJ2-1; perhaps D is TRBD1 or TRBD2 (6 bases each). Per the germline V gene, CDR1 is LNHDA and CDR2 is SQIVND (reference sequence). Trimming removed 6 bases at V and 7 bases at J, with 16 bases between. The CDR3 is made up of 14 amino acids.